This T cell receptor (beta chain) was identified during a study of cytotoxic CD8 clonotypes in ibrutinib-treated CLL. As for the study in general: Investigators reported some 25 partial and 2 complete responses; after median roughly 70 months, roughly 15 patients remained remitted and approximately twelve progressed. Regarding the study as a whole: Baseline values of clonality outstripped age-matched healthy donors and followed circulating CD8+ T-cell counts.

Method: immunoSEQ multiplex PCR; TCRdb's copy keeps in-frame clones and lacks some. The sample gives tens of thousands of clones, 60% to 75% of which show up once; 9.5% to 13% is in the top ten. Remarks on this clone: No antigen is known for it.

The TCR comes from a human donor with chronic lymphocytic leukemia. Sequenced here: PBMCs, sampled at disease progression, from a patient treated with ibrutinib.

This CDR3 reads CASSGTSGNEQFF. CDR3 DNA sequence: TGTGCCAGTAGCGGGACTAGCGGTAATGAGCAGTTCTTC. The chain is built from TRBV19 and TRBJ2-1; 11 nucleotides line up with TRBD2. This CDR3 contains 13 residues. In germline, CDR1 is LNHDA, CDR2 SQIVND (reference sequence). Losses at the gene ends were 6 bases for V and 7 bases for J; bases not matched to a gene: 2.